This TCR beta chain was recorded in a study of shared clonotypes between healthy human individuals. Study-wide results and limits: Against clonotypes common to all four donors, non-shared ones had lower generation probabilities. For sorted subsets, rarefaction showed incomplete sequencing despite large depth. It was only blood that was sampled, and tissue repertoires likely differ.

Turning to this clone: Its antigen remains unidentified.

Libraries were prepared by immunoSEQ multiplex PCR; TCRdb keeps only in-frame clonotypes and omits some of them. The data contain about 1.9 million clones, just over 90% of them singletons. CD8 cells regarded as naive lacked CD45RO, were positively chosen for CCR7, and omitted terminally differentiated effector memory CD45RA+ cells. Every one of the donors was a Caucasian adult that lived in Nashville, Tennessee. Germline CDR1 is SGHAT and CDR2 is FQNNGV. The CDR3 has 13 residues. Trimming pared 4 bases from V and 10 bases from J, leaving 16 bases between. Specimen: naive CD8+ T cells from PBMCs. The chain has TRBV11-2 and TRBJ1-1, with D uncertain. This sequence was found in a man younger than 30 in good health. Some clones in this sample may be carry-over from other donors' samples. CDR3 amino acids: CASSWGFSSAAFF. CDR3 DNA: TGTGCCAGCAGCTGGGGATTCTCCTCGGCAGCTTTCTTT.